The entry below describes one T cell receptor beta chain. The CDR3 is 14 residues long. Between the trimmed V and J ends, which lost 2 bases and 0 bases, there was a span of 8 bases. Germline lookup yields CDR1 SGHDT and CDR2 YYEEEE. In the original processing: Scientists estimated how many nucleated cells there were by amplifying reference gene primers. The table came from immunoSEQ multiplex PCR; TCRdb's copy has only in-frame clones and leaves some out. V and J calls and clone size come straight from that table; D and trimming were deduced from the DNA. The repertoire holds 65,000 to 70,000 clones, with 70% to 80% as singletons. This entry is derived from a study of blood T cell repertoires in COVID-19. Turning to the study itself: The origin of the acute and convalescent COVID-19 samples was the United States, Italy and Spain. In each case, the material was cDNA or gDNA derived from T cells, B-cell-depleted T cells, or PBMCs.

The sequence was collected from a human donor in a cohort sampled during active COVID-19. Sequencing was done on a sample of peripheral blood. V usage is TRBV5-6 and J usage is TRBJ1-1; no firm D call. Here the CDR3 DNA reads TGTGCCAGCAGCTTTGGCGGGGTGAACACTGAAGCTTTCTTT. Its protein product is CASSFGGVNTEAFF.